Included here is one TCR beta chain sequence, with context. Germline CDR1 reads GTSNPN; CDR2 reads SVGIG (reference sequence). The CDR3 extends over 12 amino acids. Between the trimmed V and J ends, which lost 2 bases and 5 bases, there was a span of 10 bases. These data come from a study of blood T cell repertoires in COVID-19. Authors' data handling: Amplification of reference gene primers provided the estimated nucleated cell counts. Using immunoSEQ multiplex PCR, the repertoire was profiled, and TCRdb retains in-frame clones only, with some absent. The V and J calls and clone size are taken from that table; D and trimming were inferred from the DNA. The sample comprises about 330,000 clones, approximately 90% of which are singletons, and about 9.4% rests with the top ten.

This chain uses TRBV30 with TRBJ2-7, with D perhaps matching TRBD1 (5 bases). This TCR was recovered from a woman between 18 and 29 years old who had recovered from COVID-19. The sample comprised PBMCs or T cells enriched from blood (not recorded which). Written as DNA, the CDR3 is TGTGCCTGGAGTAGGTGGGGCCACGAGCAGTACTTC. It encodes CAWSRWGHEQYF. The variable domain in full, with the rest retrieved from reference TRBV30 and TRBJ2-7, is SQTIHQWPATLVQPVGSPLSLECTVEGTSNPNLYWYRQAAGRGLQLLFYSVGIGQISSEVPQNLSASRPQDRQFILSSKKLLLSDSGFYLCAWSRWGHEQYFGPGTRLTVT.